This T cell receptor beta chain comes out of a study of T cells after yellow fever vaccination (dated by TCRdb to about 2019). About the full investigation: Libraries from fractions with low cell numbers were prepared with the SMART-Seq v4 Ultra Low Input RNA kit. Bulk TCR alpha and beta repertoires were sequenced longitudinally to track T-cell clones before and after primary and booster YFV17D yellow fever vaccination. Two healthy male donors, one aged 18 to 30 and one aged 30 to 40 years, were included in the cohort. Blood was collected at multiple timepoints before and after primary and secondary immunization, and bulk PBMC replicates and cell subsets were isolated.

Sequencing used an Illumina NovaSeq 6000. TCR cDNA was synthesized by 5'RACE template switching, through which a universal primer site and unique molecular identifiers were introduced. cDNA synthesis was primed from both the TCR alpha and TCR beta constant segments. Libraries were amplified in two PCR steps, with sample barcodes and sequencing adapters added in the second step. Sequencing of libraries was performed on Illumina HiSeq 2500 (2x100 bp) or NovaSeq (2x150 bp). The original pipeline was this. MIGEC was used to demultiplex reads and collapse the reads into UMI consensus sequences, and MiXCR was used for V(D)J alignment. Vaccine-responding clonotypes were defined with edgeR using replicate PBMC samples, requiring FDR below 0.01 and a log2 fold change above 5 up to day 15. Each bulk clonotype received a CD4 or CD8 identity based on whether the sequenced CD4 or CD8 repertoire contained that clonotype at higher abundance. TCRdb redid the processing of the public reads, applying fastp at Q25 and MiXCR, and retained in-frame beta chains. Rows with one shared CDR3 protein collapse into an entry with the most common genes and DNA. The V and J calls were determined by TCRdb, not by the authors. For this sample the table gives some 300,000 distinct CDR3 sequences, of which approximately 3.8% were detected only once. Of the sample, around 22% falls within the top ten clones.

From the cysteine up to the phenylalanine, the CDR3 has a length of 12 residues. The DNA shown is the 36-base CDR3, in frame from base 1. V loses 6 bases, J loses 5 bases, and the germline ends lie 11 bases apart. As encoded in the germline V gene (reference sequence), CDR1 is MNHNY while CDR2 is SVGAGI. Interpreted using the paper, the treatment or condition label stands for: live attenuated yellow fever vaccine strain. At every blood-draw timepoint, two biological replicates of bulk PBMCs were collected. A standard Ficoll-Paque protocol was used to isolate PBMCs from peripheral blood. TriZol was used to extract RNA from bulk PBMCs, from CD4 and CD8 fractions, and from dextramer-positive and dextramer-negative fractions. Many counts were recorded for this clonotype. What antigen it recognizes has not been identified. Base qualities are missing; no much larger clone stands one base away. The investigation overall reported the following: A small share of clonotypes was detected in both CD4 and CD8 compartments, with the overlap likely arising from convergent recombination. After the booster, most clones that had expanded after primary vaccination were detected again (about 97% of CD4 and 88% of CD8), suggesting broad maintenance of memory. The secondary T-cell response was weaker than the primary response but faster, peaking on day 5 instead of day 15. Because abundant contaminating clonotypes from the bulk population could be contained in FACS-sorted repertoires, computational filtering was required. Because the study included only a couple of donors, the extent to which the findings can be generalized is limited.

Rearrangement joined TRBV6-6 to TRBJ2-7; TRBD2 is a possible D gene, resting on 6 matching bases. Material: PBMCs, obtained on the day of the yellow fever booster vaccination. This sequence originates from a man between 18 and 35 years old who received the YFV17D yellow fever vaccine. The bases are TGTGCCAGCAGGGACTATCTCCACGAGCAGTACTTC. This sequence encodes CASRDYLHEQYF.